This T cell receptor (beta chain) was sequenced during a study of blood T cell repertoires in COVID-19. Overall study context: Sites across the United States, Italy and Spain contributed samples from acute and convalescent COVID-19. Nucleic acid was either cDNA or gDNA, and it came from T cells, B-cell-depleted T cells, or PBMCs.

In the authors' methods: Amplified reference gene primers provided the basis for estimating nucleated cell counts. Sequencing was performed with immunoSEQ multiplex PCR; in TCRdb, only in-frame clones are kept and a portion is missing. From that table come the V and J calls and clone size; the DNA was used to work out D and trimming. The sample holds 350,000 or so clones, 83% seen once. Sequencing input: peripheral blood. The TCR was taken from a man aged 25-40 years with active or convalescent COVID-19.

The CDR3 DNA sequence: TGTGCCAGCAGCTTAGCTATCGGCGGATTTACCGGGGAGCTGTTTTTT. It codes for CASSLAIGGFTGELFF. The V call is TRBV7-2, the J call TRBJ2-2; D unresolved. Germline lookup yields CDR1 SGHTA and CDR2 FQGNSA. The length of the CDR3 is 16 residues. V was clipped by 0 bases and J by 5 bases, with 13 bases between them.